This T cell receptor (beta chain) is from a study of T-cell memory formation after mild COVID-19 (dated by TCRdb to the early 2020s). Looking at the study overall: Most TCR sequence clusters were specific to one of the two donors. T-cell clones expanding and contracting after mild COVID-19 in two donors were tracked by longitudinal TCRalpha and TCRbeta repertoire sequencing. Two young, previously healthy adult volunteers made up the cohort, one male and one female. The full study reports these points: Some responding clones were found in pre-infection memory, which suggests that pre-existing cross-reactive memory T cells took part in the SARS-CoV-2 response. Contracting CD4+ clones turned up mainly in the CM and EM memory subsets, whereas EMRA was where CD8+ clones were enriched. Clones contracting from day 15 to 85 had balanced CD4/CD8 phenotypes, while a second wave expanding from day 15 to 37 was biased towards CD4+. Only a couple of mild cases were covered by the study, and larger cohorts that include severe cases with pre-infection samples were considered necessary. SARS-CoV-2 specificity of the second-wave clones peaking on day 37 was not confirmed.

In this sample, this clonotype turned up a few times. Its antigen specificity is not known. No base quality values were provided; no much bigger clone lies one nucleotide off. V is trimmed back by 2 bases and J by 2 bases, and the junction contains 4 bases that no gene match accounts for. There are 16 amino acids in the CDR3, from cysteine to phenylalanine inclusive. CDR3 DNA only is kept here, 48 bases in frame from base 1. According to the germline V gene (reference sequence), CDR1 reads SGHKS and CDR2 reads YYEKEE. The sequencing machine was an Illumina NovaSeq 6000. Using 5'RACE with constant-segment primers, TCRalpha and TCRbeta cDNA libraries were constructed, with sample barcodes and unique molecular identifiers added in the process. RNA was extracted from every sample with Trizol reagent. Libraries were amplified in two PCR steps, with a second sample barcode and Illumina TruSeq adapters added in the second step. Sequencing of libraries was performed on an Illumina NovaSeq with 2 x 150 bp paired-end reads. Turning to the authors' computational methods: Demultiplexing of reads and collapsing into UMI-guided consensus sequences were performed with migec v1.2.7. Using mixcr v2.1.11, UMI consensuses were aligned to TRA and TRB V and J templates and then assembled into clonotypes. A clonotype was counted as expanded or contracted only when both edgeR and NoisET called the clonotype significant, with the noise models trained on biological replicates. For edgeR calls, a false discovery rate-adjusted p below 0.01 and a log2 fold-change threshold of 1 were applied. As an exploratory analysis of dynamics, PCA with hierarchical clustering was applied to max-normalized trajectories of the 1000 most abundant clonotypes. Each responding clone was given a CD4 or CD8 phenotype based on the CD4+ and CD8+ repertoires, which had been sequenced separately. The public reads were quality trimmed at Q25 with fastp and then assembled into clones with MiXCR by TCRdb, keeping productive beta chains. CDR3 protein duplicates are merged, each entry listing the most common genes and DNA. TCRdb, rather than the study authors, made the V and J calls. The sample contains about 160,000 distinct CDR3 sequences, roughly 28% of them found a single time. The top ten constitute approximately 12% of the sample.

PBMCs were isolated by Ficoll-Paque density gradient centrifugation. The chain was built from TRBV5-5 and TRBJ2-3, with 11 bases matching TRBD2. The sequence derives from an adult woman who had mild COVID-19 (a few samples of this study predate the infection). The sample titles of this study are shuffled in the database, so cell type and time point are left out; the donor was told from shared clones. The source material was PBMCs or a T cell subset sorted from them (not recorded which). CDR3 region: CASSFKTSGVTDTQYF. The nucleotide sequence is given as TGTGCCAGCAGCTTTAAGACTAGCGGGGTCACAGATACGCAGTATTTT.